This T cell receptor (beta chain) came from a study of blood T cell repertoires in COVID-19. Study context: The samples span acute and convalescent COVID-19 from the United States, Italy and Spain. Sources were T cells, B-cell-depleted T cells, or PBMCs; the material itself was cDNA or gDNA.

V was pared by 5 bases and J by 2 bases, with 13 bases between. The CDR3 is made up of 15 amino acids. Germline CDR1 is SGHTA and CDR2 is FQGNSA. Study processing details: Amplification from reference gene primers served as the basis for estimated nucleated cell counts. Sequencing was performed with immunoSEQ multiplex PCR; in TCRdb, only in-frame clones are kept and a portion is missing. The DNA gave D and trimming, while V, J and clone size come from that table. The sample records 250,000 or so clones, about 88% being singletons. The receptor was derived from a woman between 35 and 50 years old who had recovered from COVID-19. The J gene is TRBJ2-1, the V gene TRBV7-2; D not certain. Specimen: peripheral blood. The CDR3 sequence is CASSQATGPYNEQFF. CDR3 coding DNA: TGTGCCAGCAGCCAAGCGACTGGTCCCTACAATGAGCAGTTCTTC.